Listed below are T cell receptor beta chains from one sample, sequenced in a study of blood T cell repertoires in COVID-19. Generated by immunoSEQ multiplex PCR, the TCRdb table keeps only in-frame clones and is missing some. Here the sample spans about 170,000 clones, under 90% being singletons. The specimen sequenced was peripheral blood. Receptors were obtained from a woman aged 70 to 79 with COVID-19, enrolled during active disease. The CDR3 runs from the conserved cysteine through the conserved F or W. Fields, in order: V gene, J gene, D gene, clone size, CDR3 DNA, CDR3 protein. A D gene is named only where the DNA matches it firmly. Clone size is shown for a subset of rows, as once, few, many or a class of expanded clone.

>TRBV5-4|TRBJ2-1|TRBD2|NA
TGTGCCCGCAGCTTCGGGGGGGGGCGGGGCAATGAGCAGTTCTTC
CARSFGGGRGNEQFF
>TRBV27|TRBJ2-3|NA|NA
TGTGCCAGCAGTTCTGACTTGGCGATCACAGATACGCAGTATTTT
CASSSDLAITDTQYF
>TRBV2|TRBJ2-1|NA|NA
TGTGCCAGCAAATGGTCTAGCCCCGTCAATGAGCAGTTCTTC
CASKWSSPVNEQFF
>TRBV20-1|TRBJ2-5|NA|NA
TGCAGTGCTCGGGGTGGAGAGACCCAGTACTTC
CSARGGETQYF
>TRBV18|TRBJ1-1|NA|NA
TGTGCCAGCTCACCATCTGCGCGACTACTGAACACTGAAGCTTTCTTT
CASSPSARLLNTEAFF
>TRBV5-3|TRBJ2-1|TRBD2|NA
TGTGCCAGAAGGGGGACTAGCGACGGTGGGAATGAGCAGTTCTTC
CARRGTSDGGNEQFF
>TRBV13|TRBJ1-1|NA|NA
TGTGCCAGCAGCCCCCCCGGAGTTAAGCCTGAAGCTTTCTTT
CASSPPGVKPEAFF
>TRBV24-1|TRBJ2-1|NA|NA
TGTGCCACCAGTGATCCCCCCAGGGGCAACAATGAGCAGTTCTTC
CATSDPPRGNNEQFF
>TRBV5-1|TRBJ2-1|NA|NA
TGCGCCAGTGCAAACAGGGAAGGGGTTGATGAGCAGTTCTTC
CASANREGVDEQFF
>TRBV6-5|TRBJ2-7|NA|NA
TGTGCCAGCAGCGACAGTTCGGGCGAGCAGTACTTC
CASSDSSGEQYF
>TRBV7-8|TRBJ1-1|NA|once
TGTGCCAGCAGCTTAGAGGCAGGGCGCACTGAAGCTTTCTTT
CASSLEAGRTEAFF
>TRBV10-2|TRBJ1-1|NA|NA
TGCGCCAGCAGTGAGACACCACAGGAGAACACTGAAGCTTTCTTT
CASSETPQENTEAFF
>TRBV28|TRBJ2-3|TRBD1|NA
TGTGCCAGCAGTTTAAGGGGGCCGGGTCCAGATACGCAGTATTTT
CASSLRGPGPDTQYF
>TRBV19|TRBJ2-1|TRBD1|NA
TGTGCCAGTAGTATAATAACACCAACAGGGGGAGAGCAGTTCTTC
CASSIITPTGGEQFF
>TRBV5-4|TRBJ2-3|TRBD2|NA
TGTGCCAGCAGCAGACCTCTCGCGGGAGGGTTTTCTAGCACAGATACGCAGTATTTT
CASSRPLAGGFSSTDTQYF
>TRBV4-1|TRBJ1-1|TRBD1|NA
TGCGCCAGCAGCCAACTGGGACAGGGGGTCCCTGAAGCTTTCTTT
CASSQLGQGVPEAFF
>TRBV3-1/TRBV3-2|TRBJ2-3|NA|NA
TGTGCCAGCAGCCTCTTGACTGTCTCTAGCACAGATACGCAGTATTTT
CASSLLTVSSTDTQYF
>TRBV7-9|TRBJ1-4|NA|NA
TGTGCCAGCAGCCCCGGCCCCGGAGCTAATGAAAAACTGTTTTTT
CASSPGPGANEKLFF
>TRBV10-2|TRBJ1-5|NA|NA
TGCGCCAGCGGAGACAGGATCAATCAGCCCCAGCATTTT
CASGDRINQPQHF
>TRBV11-2|TRBJ2-2|TRBD2|NA
TGTGCCAGCACGGGGACTAAGAACACCGGGGAGCTGTTTTTT
CASTGTKNTGELFF
>TRBV28|TRBJ2-3|NA|NA
TGTGCCAGTCAGGGGACAGATACGCAGTATTTT
CASQGTDTQYF
>TRBV4-2|TRBJ1-6|NA|NA
TGTGCCAGCAGCCAAGATCCGTCAGGGATTAATTCACCCCTCCACTTT
CASSQDPSGINSPLHF
>TRBV2|TRBJ1-5|TRBD1|few
TGTGCCAGCAGAGAAGGGAGAACAGGGGGCAATCAGCCCCAGCATTTT
CASREGRTGGNQPQHF
>TRBV5-6|TRBJ1-2|NA|once
TGTGCCAGCAGCTTGATTCGGCGGTCGAAGGACTATGGCCACACCTTC
CASSLIRRSKDYGHTF
>TRBV6-1|TRBJ2-3|TRBD2|NA
TGTGCCAGCAGTGCCCTGCCGGGGGGGGGCACAGATACGCAGTATTTT
CASSALPGGGTDTQYF
>TRBV3-1/TRBV3-2|TRBJ2-3|TRBD2|few
TGTGCCAGCAGCCAGGCCCTACTAGCGGGGGGGCGGGATACGCAGTATTTT
CASSQALLAGGRDTQYF
>TRBV3-1/TRBV3-2|TRBJ2-4|NA|NA
TGTGCCAGCAGCCAAGATGGGGGACTAGCCAAAAACATTCAGTACTTC
CASSQDGGLAKNIQYF
>TRBV18|TRBJ2-2|NA|NA
TGTGCCAGCTCACCAGGGACTAACACCGGGGAGCTGTTTTTT
CASSPGTNTGELFF
>TRBV5-1|TRBJ1-3|NA|NA
TGCGCCAGCAGCTTGAAACCACAGGACTCTGGAAACACCATATATTTT
CASSLKPQDSGNTIYF
>TRBV9|TRBJ1-6|NA|NA
TGTGCCAGCAACCGAGGTGACGGAAATAATTCACCCCTCCACTTT
CASNRGDGNNSPLHF
>TRBV27|TRBJ1-1|TRBD1|NA
TGTGCCAGCCTAGGACAGGGGGCGACTGAAGCTTTCTTT
CASLGQGATEAFF
>TRBV11-2|TRBJ2-3|TRBD2|NA
TGTGCCAGTAAGACTAGCGGGAACACAGATACGCAGTATTTT
CASKTSGNTDTQYF
>TRBV2|TRBJ1-6|NA|NA
TGTGCCAGCAGTGAACGCCAGGGGAATTCACCCCTCCACTTT
CASSERQGNSPLHF
>TRBV5-6|TRBJ1-2|NA|NA
TGTGCCAGCAGCTCAGCACAGGGCTTGGGCTACACCTTC
CASSSAQGLGYTF
>TRBV6-6|TRBJ1-6|NA|NA
TGTGCCAGCCGGGACTGGAGTCGGTCACCCCTCCACTTT
CASRDWSRSPLHF
>TRBV15|TRBJ1-5|NA|NA
TGTGCCACCAGCAGAGTTAGGGGTAGCAATCAGCCCCAGCATTTT
CATSRVRGSNQPQHF
>TRBV11-2|TRBJ2-5|NA|NA
TGTGCCAGCAGCGAAGAGACCCGGGGAGAGACCCAGTACTTC
CASSEETRGETQYF
>TRBV2|TRBJ1-3|NA|NA
TGTGCCAGCGACGTTAAACAGGGAGGGTCCGGAAACACCATATATTTT
CASDVKQGGSGNTIYF
>TRBV10-3|TRBJ1-2|NA|few
TGTGCCATCAGCGGGAGGGAGCTCTATGGCTACACCTTC
CAISGRELYGYTF
>TRBV15|TRBJ1-2|TRBD1|NA
TGTGCCACCAGCAGAGATGTTCAGGGGGACTATGGCTACACCTTC
CATSRDVQGDYGYTF
>TRBV28|TRBJ1-2|TRBD1|NA
TGTGCCAGCAGTTTGACAGGGGAGATACAAGGCTACACCTTC
CASSLTGEIQGYTF
>TRBV7-2|TRBJ2-1|TRBD2|NA
TGTGCCAGCAGCTTCGTTAGCGGGCGGAATGAGCAGTTCTTC
CASSFVSGRNEQFF
>TRBV7-9|TRBJ2-3|TRBD2|NA
TGTGCCAGCAGCTTTCATAGCGGGAGCGGAGATACGCAGTATTTT
CASSFHSGSGDTQYF
>TRBV5-1|TRBJ2-1|TRBD2|NA
TGCGCCAGCAGCTTAGGGACTATAGAGCAGTTCTTC
CASSLGTIEQFF
>TRBV27|TRBJ1-5|NA|once
TGTGCCAGCAGTTTAAGGGGAAGCAATCAGCCCCAGCATTTT
CASSLRGSNQPQHF
>TRBV19|TRBJ1-6|TRBD1|NA
TGTGCCAGTAGGGTGGAACAGGGGGCGCGGAATAATTCACCCCTCCACTTT
CASRVEQGARNNSPLHF
>TRBV6-5|TRBJ2-5|TRBD2|few
TGTGCCAGCGAGGCTAGCGGAGAAGAGACCCAGTACTTC
CASEASGEETQYF
>TRBV10-3|TRBJ1-5|NA|NA
TGTGCCATCAGTGAGTCGCAGGGTAGCCAGCCCCAGCATTTT
CAISESQGSQPQHF